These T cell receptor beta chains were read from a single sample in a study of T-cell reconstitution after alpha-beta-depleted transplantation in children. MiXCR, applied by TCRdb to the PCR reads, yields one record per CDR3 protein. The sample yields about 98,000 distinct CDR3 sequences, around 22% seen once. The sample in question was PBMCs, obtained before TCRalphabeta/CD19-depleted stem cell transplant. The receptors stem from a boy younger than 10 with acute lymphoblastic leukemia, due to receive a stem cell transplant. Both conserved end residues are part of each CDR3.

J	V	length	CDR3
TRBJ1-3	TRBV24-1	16	CATSDNSDGSGNTIYF
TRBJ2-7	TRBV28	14	CASSLSASGYEQYF
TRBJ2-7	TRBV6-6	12	CASSHTEYEQYF
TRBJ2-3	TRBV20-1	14	CSAPSAGVADTQYF
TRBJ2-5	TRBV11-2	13	CASSFDRGETQYF
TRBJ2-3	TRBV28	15	CASRPPRGDTDTQYF
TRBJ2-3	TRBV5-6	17	CASSSPGLAGGIGTQYF
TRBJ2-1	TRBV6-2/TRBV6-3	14	CASGGLAGFNEQFF
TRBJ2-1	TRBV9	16	CASSAGDLRGRNEQFF
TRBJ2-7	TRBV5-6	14	CASSLYGSSYEQYF
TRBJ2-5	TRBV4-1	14	CASSQGHLGETQYF
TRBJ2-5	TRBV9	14	CASSVWGQEETQYF
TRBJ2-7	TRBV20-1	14	CSAATSGGAYEQYF
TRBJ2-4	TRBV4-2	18	CASRLSPGTSKAKNIQYF
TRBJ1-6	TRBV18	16	CASSLAKQGWNSPLHF
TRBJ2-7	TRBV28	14	CASSFPFDPYEQYF
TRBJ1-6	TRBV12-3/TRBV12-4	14	CASVLGQGNSPLHF
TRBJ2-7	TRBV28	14	CASRGGQGVDEQYF
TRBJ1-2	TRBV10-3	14	CAISAGSVDYGYTF
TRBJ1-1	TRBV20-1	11	CSAIMNTEAFF
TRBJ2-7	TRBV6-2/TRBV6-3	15	CASSIPGLAEVEQYF
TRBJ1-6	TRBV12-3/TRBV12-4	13	CASSLAVAVPLHF
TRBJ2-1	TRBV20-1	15	CSAKKGTSGADEQFF
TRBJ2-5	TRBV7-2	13	CASSPPARETQYF
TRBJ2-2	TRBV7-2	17	CASSLIRTSGSYGELFF
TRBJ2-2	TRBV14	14	CASSQFWNTGELFF
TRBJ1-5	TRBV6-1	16	CASSEWGRYSNQPQHF
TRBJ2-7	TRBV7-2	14	CASSLDRGTYEQYF
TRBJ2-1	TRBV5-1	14	CASSLERVRDEQFF
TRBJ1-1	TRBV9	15	CASSLSGALNTEAFF
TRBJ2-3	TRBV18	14	CASSPPGVADTQYF
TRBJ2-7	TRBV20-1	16	CSASTLSRLAVYEQYF
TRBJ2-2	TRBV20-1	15	CSAMTSGGHTGELFF
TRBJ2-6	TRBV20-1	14	CSARTQPGANVLTF
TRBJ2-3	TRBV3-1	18	CASSQDPASGGTTDTQYF
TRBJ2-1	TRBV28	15	CAIMKSGGAVNEQFF
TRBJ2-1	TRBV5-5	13	CASRTGPLNEQFF
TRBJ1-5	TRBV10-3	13	CAISGSQGKPQHF
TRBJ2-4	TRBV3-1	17	CACSQDAASGAQNIQYF
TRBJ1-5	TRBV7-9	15	CASSPQGAGNQPQHF